The 15 T cell receptor beta chains below were found in one sample sequenced in a study of graft-versus-host responses after intestinal transplantation. Profiled with immunoSEQ multiplex PCR; TCRdb holds only in-frame clones, not every one. This sample yields tens of thousands of clones, of which roughly nine tenths are seen a single time; around 2.5% belongs to the top ten. The antigens of these receptors remain unknown. The material was unstimulated CD8+ T cells sorted from spleen or lymph node cells, obtained before intestinal transplant. These receptors all come from a human donor who received an intestinal transplant.

The V call is TRBV4-1, the J call TRBJ1-2, with D possibly matching TRBD1 (5 bases). V gave up 1 base and J gave up 4 bases, with 19 bases separating them. Germline values: CDR1 MGHRA, CDR2 YSYEKL. This CDR3 has 17 amino acids. The CDR3 protein is CASSQGITGLRGYGYTF. The CDR3 DNA is TGCGCCAGCAGCCAAGGAATCACGGGACTTCGAGGCTATGGCTACACCTTC.

The chain joins TRBV25-1 to TRBJ1-2, with D unclear. V lost 6 bases to trimming and J lost 4 bases, with 12 bases between them. The CDR3 is 13 amino acids. Per the germline V gene, CDR1 is MGHDK and CDR2 is SYGVNS. CDR3 coding DNA: TGTGCCAGCAGCGAACACGGGATCTATGGCTACACCTTC. This translates into CASSEHGIYGYTF.

This chain links TRBV11-2 with TRBJ2-3, with TRBD1 matching 9 bases. V shed 2 bases, J shed 5 bases, and the junction held 8 bases outside the gene matches. The CDR3 contains 16 residues. Germline CDR1 and CDR2: SGHAT and FQNNGV. The DNA of the CDR3 is TGTGCCAGCAGCTTATTCGGGACAGGGAGGGGAGATACGCAGTATTTT. Translation gives CASSLFGTGRGDTQYF. The complete variable domain, with remaining parts taken from reference TRBV11-2 and TRBJ2-3, reads EAGVAQSPRYKIIEKRQSVAFWCNPISGHATLYWYQQILGQGPKLLIQFQNNGVVDDSQLPKDRFSAERLKGVDSTLKIQPAKLEDSAVYLCASSLFGTGRGDTQYFGPGTRLTVL.

V is TRBV28 and J is TRBJ2-7; TRBD1 is a possible D gene (6 bases). Trimming stripped 6 bases from V and 3 bases from J, with 9 bases between. In germline, CDR1 is MDHEN, CDR2 SYDVKM. The CDR3 runs to 12 residues. CDR3 amino acids: CASRSDSYEQYF. CDR3 nucleotides: TGTGCCAGCAGATCGGACAGCTACGAGCAGTACTTC.

This clone has just a few counts. The genes are TRBV18 and TRBJ1-1; no clear D. This CDR3 has 14 residues. From germline, CDR1 is KGHSH and CDR2 LQKENI. The ends were cut back, 6 bases at V and 0 bases at J, with 11 bases in the middle. For the CDR3, the DNA is TGTGCCAGCTCCCGGTACAGAATGAACACTGAAGCTTTCTTT. The encoded protein is CASSRYRMNTEAFF.

The J gene is TRBJ1-2, the V gene TRBV6-4; 8 positions agree with TRBD1. The CDR3 covers 13 residues. The trim removed 8 bases at V and 6 bases at J, leaving 8 bases unmatched. Germline CDR1 reads MRHNA; CDR2 reads SNTAGT. CDR3 bases: TGTGCCAGCCCAGGGGGCGCAGAGGATGGCTACACCTTC. Translation: CASPGGAEDGYTF.

This clone has just one count. The J gene is TRBJ1-2, the V gene TRBV14, with D tentatively TRBD1 (6 bases). This CDR3 has 11 residues. Germline V lookup: CDR1 SGHDN, CDR2 FVKESK. The V end lost 5 bases, the J end lost 7 bases, and 8 bases lay between the germline ends. CDR3 loop: CASSWGLGYTF. In DNA, the CDR3 is TGTGCCAGCAGCTGGGGGCTTGGCTACACCTTC.

The chain couples TRBV6-1 to TRBJ2-7, with D possibly being TRBD2 (5 bases). Germline CDR1 and CDR2: MNHNS and SASEGT. Between the trimmed V and J ends, which lost 5 bases and 2 bases, there was a span of 13 bases. The CDR3 has 14 residues. The CDR3 DNA is TGTGCCAGCAGTCCCGGACTTACGGCCTACGAGCAGTACTTC. The encoded protein is CASSPGLTAYEQYF.

The V gene is TRBV28, the J gene TRBJ2-1; 13 bases align to TRBD2. CDR3 length: 17 amino acids. Per germline, CDR1 MDHEN and CDR2 SYDVKM. V was clipped by 6 bases and J by 4 bases; unmatched bases: 9. The CDR3 loop reads CASSQGTSGNPYNEQFF. CDR3 sequence (DNA): TGTGCCAGCAGCCAAGGGACTAGCGGGAACCCTTACAATGAGCAGTTCTTC.

Here the CDR3 reads CASSQGVEREGRREQFF. CDR3 bases: TGCGCCAGCAGCCAAGGAGTGGAGCGGGAAGGACGACGGGAGCAGTTCTTC. This chain connects TRBV4-1 to TRBJ2-1; 7 bases agree with TRBD2. After removal of 1 base from V and 10 bases from J, the junction contained 16 bases not matched to a gene. CDR3 length equals 17 residues. CDR1 and CDR2 (germline): MGHRA, YSYEKL.

In its sample, this clone ranks as medium-sized. The chain is built from TRBV19 and TRBJ2-7; 11 bases line up with TRBD1. Germline assignment: CDR1 LNHDA and CDR2 SQIVND (reference sequence). The V and J ends lost 5 bases and 5 bases, in that order; junction bases with no gene match: 5. The CDR3 sequence is 14 residues long. The CDR3 is CASSRTGGRDEQYF. The CDR3 region has the DNA TGTGCCAGTAGTCGGACAGGGGGCAGGGACGAGCAGTACTTC.

This chain links TRBV27 with TRBJ1-2, with TRBD1 as a possible D gene (6 bases). The CDR3 loop spans 14 amino acids. The V end lost 2 bases, the J end lost 3 bases, and 10 bases lay between the germline ends. Germline V gene data show CDR1 as MNHEY and CDR2 as SMNVEV (reference sequence). The CDR3 loop reads CASSLTGKHYGYTF. The CDR3, as DNA: TGTGCCAGCAGTTTAACAGGGAAACACTATGGCTACACCTTC.

The rearrangement links TRBV27 to TRBJ2-5, with TRBD2 matching over 8 bases. The V gene end was trimmed by 6 bases and the J gene end by 3 bases; junction bases not matched to a gene: 12. Germline-derived CDR1 and CDR2 are MNHEY and SMNVEV (reference sequence). CDR3 length equals 16 residues. DNA of the CDR3: TGTGCCAGCAGACAAAGCGGGAGCATTTGGGAAGAGACCCAGTACTTC. Encoded protein: CASRQSGSIWEETQYF.

The sample holds one count of this clone. The gene calls are TRBV6-1 and TRBJ1-1; D is uncertain. The CDR3 spans 12 residues. Germline CDR1 and CDR2: MNHNS and SASEGT. V was clipped by 8 bases and J by 4 bases, with 11 bases between them. CDR3 DNA: TGTGCCAGCCCGGCGGGGAGCACTGAAGCTTTCTTT. Translating it yields CASPAGSTEAFF.

The V call is TRBV29-1, the J call TRBJ1-1; tentative D call: TRBD1 (6 bases). The CDR3 covers 12 residues. Trimming took 7 bases from V and 4 from J, leaving 13 bases between them. Germline CDR1 reads SQVTM; CDR2 reads ANQGSEA. CDR3 protein: CSGGIGGTEAFF. In nucleotides, the CDR3 is TGCAGCGGCGGAATAGGGGGCACTGAAGCTTTCTTT.